This T cell receptor beta chain was identified during a study of tumor-infiltrating lymphocytes in primary liver carcinoma. The template, approximately 500 ng total RNA, yielded TCR beta cDNA made with a constant-region primer. Three nested multiplex PCR rounds, a slightly modified ARM-PCR, produced the libraries for TCR beta. Amplification in the first two PCR rounds was performed using TRBV1-TRBV30 forward primers and a C-beta reverse primer for about 10 cycles each. TCRdb processed the multiplex PCR reads anew with MiXCR; each CDR3 protein has one entry. The sample has 300,000 to 350,000 distinct CDR3 sequences; roughly 60% are singletons. Unsorted whole blood yielded the blood RNA, and germline DNA was also extracted. This clonotype was detected only once. A much larger clone lies a single base off, so this may be a read error. No conserved phenylalanine or tryptophan ends this CDR3, so it is likely a read error.

The CDR3 is 11 residues long. V gave up 5 bases and J gave up 8 bases, with 9 bases separating them. Input material: peripheral blood. This receptor was taken from a woman under 40 with primary liver carcinoma and hepatitis B virus infection. V gene TRBV12-3 or TRBV12-4 combines with J gene TRBJ1-2; D unresolved. The CDR3 region is CASSLNSGYTS. DNA of the CDR3: TGTGCCAGCAGTCTGAACTCCGGCTACACCTCC.